The 16 T cell receptor beta chains reported below all come from one sample, sequenced in a study of OX40 agonist ivuxolimab in advanced cancers. TCRdb's table, derived via immunoSEQ multiplex PCR, lists solely in-frame clones and lacks some. Among 85,000 to 130,000 clones listed, less than 95% were seen once. Sequenced here: CD4+ or CD8+ T cells sorted from blood, sampled in a trial of the OX40 agonist ivuxolimab. The receptor set was obtained from an adult with an advanced solid tumor such as melanoma, head and neck, liver or kidney cancer.

This chain uses TRBV6-4 with TRBJ1-4; D perhaps matches TRBD1 (5 bases). In germline, CDR1 is MRHNA, CDR2 SNTAGT. The V end lost 6 bases, the J end lost 5 bases, and 13 bases lay between the germline ends. The CDR3 runs 14 residues. This CDR3 reads CASSAGAQNEKLFF. CDR3 DNA sequence: TGTGCCAGCAGCGCCGGGGCCCAGAATGAAAAACTGTTTTTT.

The chain is built from TRBV27 and TRBJ1-2; D unresolved. The germline gives CDR1 MNHEY, CDR2 SMNVEV (reference sequence). The CDR3 totals 11 residues. V lost 8 bases, J lost 4 bases, and 8 bases lay in between. Here the CDR3 DNA reads TGTGCCAGCGTCAGTCGCTATGGCTACACCTTC. As protein: CASVSRYGYTF.

This clone was counted a single time. The chain couples TRBV2 to TRBJ2-3; 12 positions agree with TRBD2. V lost 5 bases, J lost 0 bases, and 15 bases stayed unmatched. The CDR3 covers 20 residues. Germline V gene sequence: CDR1 SNHLY, CDR2 FYNNEI. Here the CDR3 DNA reads TGTGCCAGCAGTTTTCCATCGACTAGCGGGGGTGCCCTTAGCACAGATACGCAGTATTTT. Its translation is CASSFPSTSGGALSTDTQYF.

This clone was seen a single time. The V gene is TRBV4-2, the J gene TRBJ1-3, with D perhaps TRBD1 (6 bases). CDR1 and CDR2 from the germline V gene are LGHNA and YNFKEQ. The CDR3 is 17 amino acids. V lost 1 base and J lost 4, with 17 bases in between. The CDR3 coding sequence is TGTGCCAGCAGCCAAGGGGCCCCAGGGGTGTACGGAAACACCATATATTTT. This encodes CASSQGAPGVYGNTIYF.

This clone was seen a few times. This sequence joins TRBV9 and TRBJ1-5; the match to TRBD1 covers 8 bases. The CDR3 consists of 17 residues. From germline, CDR1 is SGDLS and CDR2 YYNGEE. Trimming at V came to 0 bases and at J to 0 bases, leaving 5 bases not matched to a gene. CDR3 in DNA: TGTGCCAGCAGCGTAGTTGGACAGGGTACTAGCAATCAGCCCCAGCATTTT. This gives the protein CASSVVGQGTSNQPQHF. Combining the CDR3 with reference TRBV9 and TRBJ1-5 gives the whole variable domain DSGVTQTPKHLITATGQRVTLRCSPRSGDLSVYWYQQSLDQGLQFLIQYYNGEERAKGNILERFSAQQFPDLHSELNLSSLELGDSALYFCASSVVGQGTSNQPQHFGDGTRLSIL.

Here the CDR3 reads CASSEARGGAEQYF. In nucleotides, the CDR3 is TGTGCCAGCAGTGAAGCTCGCGGGGGGGCCGAGCAGTACTTC. This chain uses TRBV2 with TRBJ2-7; 9 bases map to TRBD2. The CDR3 length is 14 residues. Germline trimming cut 0 bases from V and 6 bases from J; bases unmatched to any gene: 3. Germline CDR1 SNHLY, CDR2 FYNNEI.

DNA for the CDR3: TGCGCCAGCAGAGGTTTGACAGCTAACACTGAAGCTTTCTTT. Its protein is CASRGLTANTEAFF. This chain joins TRBV4-1 and TRBJ1-1; the D gene is possibly TRBD1 (5 bases). Germline loops: CDR1 MGHRA, CDR2 YSYEKL. The CDR3 is made up of 14 amino acids. The V end lost 6 bases, the J end lost 2 bases, and 13 bases lay between the germline ends.

The rearrangement joins TRBV19 to TRBJ1-2, with 7 positions matching TRBD1. This CDR3 spans 12 amino acids. Germline V gives CDR1 LNHDA, CDR2 SQIVND (reference sequence). V was clipped by 11 bases and J by 8 bases; unmatched bases: 11. DNA of the CDR3: TGTGCCTCACTACAGGGGAGCGGCGGCTACACCTTC. It translates to CASLQGSGGYTF.

The chain links TRBV7-9 to TRBJ2-7; 7 bases are a match to TRBD1. Germline V gene data show CDR1 as SEHNR and CDR2 as FQNEAQ (reference sequence). The CDR3 loop spans 16 amino acids. V shed 5 bases, J shed 2 bases, and the junction held 12 bases outside the gene matches. Here the CDR3 reads CASSPLPGTATYEQYF. CDR3 bases: TGTGCCAGCAGCCCCCTTCCCGGGACAGCCACCTACGAGCAGTACTTC.

This chain joins TRBV9 and TRBJ2-2; 9 nucleotides line up with TRBD1. V lost 3 bases to trimming and J lost 5 bases; unmatched junction nucleotides: 5. This CDR3 spans 15 amino acids. Germline lookup yields CDR1 SGDLS and CDR2 YYNGEE. The CDR3 nucleotides read TGTGCCAGCAGCGCACAGGGGGCGCTGACCGGGGAGCTGTTTTTT. It translates to CASSAQGALTGELFF. Full variable domain (outside the CDR3, taken from reference TRBV9 and TRBJ2-2): DSGVTQTPKHLITATGQRVTLRCSPRSGDLSVYWYQQSLDQGLQFLIQYYNGEERAKGNILERFSAQQFPDLHSELNLSSLELGDSALYFCASSAQGALTGELFFGEGSRLTVL.

The rearrangement joins TRBV6-1 to TRBJ1-1, with D unclear. CDR1 is MNHNS and CDR2 is SASEGT in the germline V gene. V was pared by 4 bases and J by 5 bases, with 14 bases between. The CDR3 is made up of 14 amino acids. CDR3 sequence (DNA): TGTGCCAGCAGTGTTCGGGGAGAAGGGACTGAAGCTTTCTTT. Its protein product is CASSVRGEGTEAFF.

J is TRBJ1-2 and V is TRBV7-2; 7 bases match TRBD1. CDR3 length: 15 residues. V lost 5 bases to trimming and J lost 3 bases; unmatched junction nucleotides: 9. CDR1 and CDR2 from the germline V gene are SGHTA and FQGNSA. CDR3 DNA sequence: TGTGCCAGCAGCACTCCGGGACAGTCACACTATGGCTACACCTTC. It encodes CASSTPGQSHYGYTF.

This clone was recorded only once. This chain uses TRBV27 with TRBJ1-6; the match to TRBD1 covers 9 bases. The V gene end was trimmed by 6 bases and the J gene end by 7 bases; junction bases not matched to a gene: 7. This CDR3 has 15 amino acids. Germline loops: CDR1 MNHEY, CDR2 SMNVEV (reference sequence). The CDR3 is CASRPRTGVNSPLHF. The CDR3 DNA follows: TGTGCCAGCAGACCCCGGACAGGGGTCAATTCACCCCTCCACTTT.

This chain connects TRBV5-8 to TRBJ1-1; maybe TRBD1 (5 bases). CDR1 SGHTS and CDR2 YDEGEE come from the germline V gene. V lost 2 bases, J lost 5 bases, and 19 bases lay in between. The CDR3 runs to 16 residues. CDR3 protein: CASSLNTGTRRTEAFF. The CDR3 coding sequence is TGTGCCAGCAGCTTAAACACCGGGACCCGGAGGACTGAAGCTTTCTTT.

CDR3 in amino acids: CASSPTMGGFGYTF. The CDR3 region has the DNA TGTGCCAGCAGCCCTACAATGGGGGGATTTGGCTACACCTTC. The chain couples TRBV6-6 to TRBJ1-2; D may be TRBD1 (5 bases). Germline V gene sequence: CDR1 MNHNY, CDR2 SVGAGI (reference sequence). V lost 6 bases to trimming and J lost 7 bases, with 18 bases between them. The CDR3 covers 14 residues.

The chain uses TRBV21-1 and TRBJ2-7; TRBD1, the table's D call, lacks a check against the DNA. TRBV21-1 is deemed a pseudogene. This CDR3 comprises 14 residues. CDR3 sequence reads: CASTVGRPTYEQYF. CDR3 DNA: TGTGCCAGCACGGTTGGCAGGCCCACCTACGAGCAGTACTTC.